Below, 4 T cell receptor beta chains from the same sample are listed, as sequenced in a study of T cells after yellow fever vaccination. TCRdb recomputed calls from the 5' RACE reads with MiXCR, one row per CDR3 protein. Of about 220,000 distinct CDR3 sequences in the sample, roughly 3% were seen once. The source material was CD4+ T cells sorted from PBMCs, sampled 10 days after the yellow fever booster vaccination. These receptor sequences come from a man between 18 and 29 years old who received the YFV17D yellow fever vaccine.

Note on this clonotype: A much more abundant neighbour one base away suggests this may be a read error. The V gene is TRBV2, the J gene TRBJ2-7; D gene uncertain. V dropped 2 bases and J dropped 7 bases, with 12 bases sitting between them. CDR3 length equals 13 residues. Per germline, CDR1 SNHLY and CDR2 FYNNEI. The CDR3 loop reads CASSESVVQEQYF. CDR3 DNA: TGTGCCAGCAGTGAATCTGTCGTACAGGAGCAGTACTTC.

This clonotype was observed at least ten times. The rearrangement uses TRBV12-3 or TRBV12-4 and TRBJ1-2; D gene unclear. The germline V and J ends were trimmed by 6 bases and 7 bases, with 18 bases remaining between them. CDR3 length: 14 amino acids. The CDR3 DNA reads as TGTGCCAGCAGCCTTTCTGGGGTTTTCGGTGGCTACACCTTC. Its protein is CASSLSGVFGGYTF.

This clonotype was observed a handful of times. CDR3 in DNA: TGTGCCATCAGTGAAAGGCAGACCAACACCGGGGAGCTGTTTTTT. The encoded protein is CAISERQTNTGELFF. The chain employs TRBV10-3 and TRBJ2-2; unclear D gene. Germline values: CDR1 ENHRY, CDR2 SYGVKD. Trimming left V 3 bases short and J 2 bases short, with 10 bases between. The CDR3 spans 15 residues.

This clonotype turned up a few times. The chain uses TRBV12-3 or TRBV12-4 and TRBJ2-7, with 11 positions matching TRBD2. The CDR3 consists of 15 residues. J was trimmed by 2 bases and V by 6 bases; bases with no gene match: 6. CDR3 in amino acids: CASSPGTSGTYEQYF. The CDR3 DNA reads as TGTGCCAGCAGCCCTGGGACTAGCGGTACCTACGAGCAGTACTTC.